This is a list of T cell receptor beta chains from one sample in a study of cytomegalovirus exposure and HLA in healthy donors. Measured with immunoSEQ multiplex PCR; TCRdb has only the in-frame clones, and not every one. This sample has about 220,000 clones; about 74% occur once, and the top ten carry approximately 1.7%. The sequenced sample was PBMCs. The receptors here all came from a woman aged 25-40 years in good health and CMV-seronegative. The CDR3 runs from the conserved cysteine through the conserved F or W. Each record gives: CDR3 length, D gene, V gene, clone size, J gene, CDR3 protein, CDR3 DNA. A D gene is named only where the DNA matches it firmly. Some rows mark clone size as missing; the rest say once, few, many or name a class of expanded clone.

len: 14
d_gene: NA
v_gene: TRBV28
abundance: NA
j_gene: TRBJ1-1
CDR3aa: CASSPPLRDTEAFF
CDR3nt: TGTGCCAGCAGTCCTCCCCTACGGGACACTGAAGCTTTCTTT

len: 14
d_gene: TRBD1
v_gene: TRBV28
abundance: NA
j_gene: TRBJ1-3
CDR3aa: CASSLKGQGYTIYF
CDR3nt: TGTGCCAGCAGCTTGAAAGGACAGGGTTACACCATATATTTT

len: 15
d_gene: NA
v_gene: TRBV19
abundance: NA
j_gene: TRBJ2-3
CDR3aa: CASSGPPEGSDTQYF
CDR3nt: TGTGCCAGTAGTGGCCCCCCTGAGGGTTCAGATACGCAGTATTTT

len: 15
d_gene: NA
v_gene: TRBV6-1
abundance: NA
j_gene: TRBJ1-3
CDR3aa: CASSEPTVAGNTIYF
CDR3nt: TGTGCCAGCAGTGAACCGACAGTAGCAGGAAACACCATATATTTT

len: 13
d_gene: NA
v_gene: TRBV6-5
abundance: NA
j_gene: TRBJ2-3
CDR3aa: CASSYSPPEAQYF
CDR3nt: TGTGCCAGCAGTTACTCCCCACCGGAGGCGCAGTATTTT

len: 13
d_gene: TRBD1
v_gene: TRBV6-5
abundance: NA
j_gene: TRBJ2-7
CDR3aa: CASSRQGTYEQYF
CDR3nt: TGTGCCAGCAGCCGACAGGGAACCTACGAGCAGTACTTC

len: 15
d_gene: NA
v_gene: TRBV2
abundance: NA
j_gene: TRBJ1-5
CDR3aa: CASSERGIQGQPQHF
CDR3nt: TGTGCCAGCAGTGAACGGGGGATACAAGGTCAGCCCCAGCATTTT

len: 14
d_gene: NA
v_gene: TRBV5-1
abundance: NA
j_gene: TRBJ1-1
CDR3aa: CASSFAQGHTEAFF
CDR3nt: TGCGCCAGCAGCTTCGCACAGGGTCACACTGAAGCTTTCTTT

len: 14
d_gene: NA
v_gene: TRBV13
abundance: NA
j_gene: TRBJ2-1
CDR3aa: CASSLGLSENEQFF
CDR3nt: TGTGCCAGCAGCTTAGGCCTTAGCGAGAATGAGCAGTTCTTC

len: 17
d_gene: NA
v_gene: TRBV19
abundance: NA
j_gene: TRBJ2-3
CDR3aa: CASSRRDGTPTRDTQYF
CDR3nt: TGTGCCAGTAGTAGGCGAGACGGGACTCCTACGAGGGATACGCAGTATTTT

len: 15
d_gene: TRBD2
v_gene: TRBV7-9
abundance: NA
j_gene: TRBJ2-3
CDR3aa: CSSSFPGLAADTQYF
CDR3nt: TGTTCCAGCAGCTTCCCGGGACTAGCGGCAGATACGCAGTATTTT

len: 15
d_gene: TRBD2
v_gene: TRBV30
abundance: NA
j_gene: TRBJ2-3
CDR3aa: CAWTPGLVSTDTQYF
CDR3nt: TGTGCCTGGACGCCGGGACTAGTGTCCACAGATACGCAGTATTTT

len: 13
d_gene: NA
v_gene: TRBV30
abundance: NA
j_gene: TRBJ1-1
CDR3aa: CAWTYSRDTEAFF
CDR3nt: TGTGCCTGGACCTACAGCAGGGACACTGAAGCTTTCTTT

len: 13
d_gene: NA
v_gene: TRBV18
abundance: once
j_gene: TRBJ2-7
CDR3aa: CASSRGIESEQYF
CDR3nt: TGTGCCAGCTCCAGGGGAATCGAGAGCGAGCAGTACTTC

len: 14
d_gene: TRBD1
v_gene: TRBV7-8
abundance: few
j_gene: TRBJ1-2
CDR3aa: CASSWDSPPGGYTF
CDR3nt: TGTGCCAGCAGCTGGGACAGCCCCCCGGGTGGCTACACCTTC

len: 15
d_gene: TRBD1
v_gene: TRBV7-9
abundance: once
j_gene: TRBJ1-1
CDR3aa: CASSLYRDRGFEAFF
CDR3nt: TGTGCCAGCAGCTTATATAGGGACAGGGGGTTTGAAGCTTTCTTT

len: 16
d_gene: NA
v_gene: TRBV9
abundance: NA
j_gene: TRBJ2-1
CDR3aa: CASSNPLRPVNNEQFF
CDR3nt: TGTGCCAGCAGCAATCCCCTCAGGCCTGTTAACAATGAGCAGTTCTTC

len: 16
d_gene: TRBD1
v_gene: TRBV10-3
abundance: NA
j_gene: TRBJ1-3
CDR3aa: CAISERDRATGNTIYF
CDR3nt: TGTGCCATCAGTGAAAGGGACAGGGCGACTGGAAACACCATATATTTT

len: 15
d_gene: NA
v_gene: TRBV27
abundance: NA
j_gene: TRBJ1-2
CDR3aa: CASSSQGPGNYGYTF
CDR3nt: TGTGCCAGCAGTTCCCAAGGCCCCGGGAACTATGGCTACACCTTC

len: 14
d_gene: TRBD1
v_gene: TRBV2
abundance: NA
j_gene: TRBJ1-2
CDR3aa: CASSVRDRDYGYTF
CDR3nt: TGTGCCAGCAGTGTACGGGACAGGGACTATGGCTACACCTTC

len: 16
d_gene: NA
v_gene: TRBV5-1
abundance: NA
j_gene: TRBJ2-3
CDR3aa: CASSRTYPGGTDTQYF
CDR3nt: TGCGCCAGCAGCCGCACGTACCCGGGGGGCACAGATACGCAGTATTTT

len: 15
d_gene: TRBD2
v_gene: TRBV9
abundance: NA
j_gene: TRBJ2-1
CDR3aa: CASSVIAGGRNEQFF
CDR3nt: TGTGCCAGCAGCGTAATAGCGGGGGGGCGCAATGAGCAGTTCTTC

len: 15
d_gene: NA
v_gene: TRBV5-4
abundance: few
j_gene: TRBJ1-5
CDR3aa: CASSLGGYSNQPQHF
CDR3nt: TGTGCCAGCAGCTTGGGGGGCTATAGCAATCAGCCCCAGCATTTT

len: 14
d_gene: NA
v_gene: TRBV2
abundance: NA
j_gene: TRBJ2-7
CDR3aa: CASRESYGRYEQYF
CDR3nt: TGTGCCAGCCGGGAGAGTTACGGTCGCTACGAGCAGTACTTC